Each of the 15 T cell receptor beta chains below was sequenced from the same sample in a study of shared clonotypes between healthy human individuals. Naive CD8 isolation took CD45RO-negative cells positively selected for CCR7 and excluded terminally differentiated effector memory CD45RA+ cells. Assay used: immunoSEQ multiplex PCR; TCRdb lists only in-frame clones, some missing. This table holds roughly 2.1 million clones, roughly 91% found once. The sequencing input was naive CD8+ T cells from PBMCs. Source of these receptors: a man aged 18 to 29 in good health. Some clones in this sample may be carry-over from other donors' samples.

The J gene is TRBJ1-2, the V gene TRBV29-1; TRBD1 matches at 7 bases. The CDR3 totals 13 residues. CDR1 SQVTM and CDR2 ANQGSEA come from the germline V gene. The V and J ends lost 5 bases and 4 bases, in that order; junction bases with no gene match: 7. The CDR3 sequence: CSVTEEGAYGYTF. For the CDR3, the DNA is TGCAGCGTTACCGAGGAGGGGGCCTATGGCTACACCTTC.

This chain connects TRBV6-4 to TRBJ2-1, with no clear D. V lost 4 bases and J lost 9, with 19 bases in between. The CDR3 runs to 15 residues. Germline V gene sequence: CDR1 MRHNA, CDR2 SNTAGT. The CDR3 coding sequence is TGTGCCAGCAGTGTTGGCGTCACGACGTTTGGTGAGCAGTTCTTC. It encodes CASSVGVTTFGEQFF.

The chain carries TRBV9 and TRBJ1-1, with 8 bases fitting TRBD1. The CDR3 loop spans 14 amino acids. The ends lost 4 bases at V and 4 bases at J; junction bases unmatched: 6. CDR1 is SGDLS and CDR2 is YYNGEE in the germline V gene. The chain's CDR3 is CASSPDGTGTEAFF. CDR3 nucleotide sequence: TGTGCCAGCAGCCCCGACGGGACAGGCACTGAAGCTTTCTTT.

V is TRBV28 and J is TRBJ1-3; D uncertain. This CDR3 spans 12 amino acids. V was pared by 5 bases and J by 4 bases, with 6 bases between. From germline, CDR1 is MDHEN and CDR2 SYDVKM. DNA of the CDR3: TGTGCCAGCAGTGCCGGGGGAAACACCATATATTTT. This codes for CASSAGGNTIYF. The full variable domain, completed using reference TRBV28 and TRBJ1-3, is DVKVTQSSRYLVKRTGEKVFLECVQDMDHENMFWYRQDPGLGLRLIYFSYDVKMKEKGDIPEGYSVSREKKERFSLILESASTNQTSMYLCASSAGGNTIYFGEGSWLTVV.

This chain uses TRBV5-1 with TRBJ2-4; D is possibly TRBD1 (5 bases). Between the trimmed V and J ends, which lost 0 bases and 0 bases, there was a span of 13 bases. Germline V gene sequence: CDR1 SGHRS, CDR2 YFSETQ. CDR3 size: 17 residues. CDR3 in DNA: TGCGCCAGCAGCTTGGAGGAATCAGGGCTAGCCAAAAACATTCAGTACTTC. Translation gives CASSLEESGLAKNIQYF.

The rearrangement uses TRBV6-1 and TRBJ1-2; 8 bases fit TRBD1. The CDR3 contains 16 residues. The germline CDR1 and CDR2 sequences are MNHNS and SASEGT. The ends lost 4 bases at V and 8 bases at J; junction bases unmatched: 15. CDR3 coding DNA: TGTGCCAGCAGTGCCATGGGGTGGACAGGGCTCAAGGGCTACACCTTC. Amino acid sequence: CASSAMGWTGLKGYTF.

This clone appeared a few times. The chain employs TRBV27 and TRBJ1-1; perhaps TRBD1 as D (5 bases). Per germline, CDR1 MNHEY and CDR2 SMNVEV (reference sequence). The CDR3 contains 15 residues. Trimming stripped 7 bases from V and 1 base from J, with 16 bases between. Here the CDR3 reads CASTGAGYENTEAFF. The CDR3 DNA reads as TGTGCCAGCACCGGAGCAGGGTACGAGAACACTGAAGCTTTCTTT.

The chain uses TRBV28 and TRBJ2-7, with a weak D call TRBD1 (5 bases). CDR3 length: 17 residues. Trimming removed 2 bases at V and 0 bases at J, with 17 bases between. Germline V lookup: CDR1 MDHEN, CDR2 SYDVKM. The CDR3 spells CASSLGPGITSSYEQYF. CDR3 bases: TGTGCCAGCAGTTTAGGTCCAGGGATCACGAGCTCCTACGAGCAGTACTTC. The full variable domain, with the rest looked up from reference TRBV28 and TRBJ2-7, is DVKVTQSSRYLVKRTGEKVFLECVQDMDHENMFWYRQDPGLGLRLIYFSYDVKMKEKGDIPEGYSVSREKKERFSLILESASTNQTSMYLCASSLGPGITSSYEQYFGPGTRLTVT.

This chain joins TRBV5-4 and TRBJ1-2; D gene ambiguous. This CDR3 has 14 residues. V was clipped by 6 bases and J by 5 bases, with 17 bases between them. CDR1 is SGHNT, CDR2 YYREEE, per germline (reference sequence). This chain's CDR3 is CASMGGQAGYGYTF. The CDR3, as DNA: TGTGCCAGCATGGGCGGGCAGGCGGGGTATGGCTACACCTTC.

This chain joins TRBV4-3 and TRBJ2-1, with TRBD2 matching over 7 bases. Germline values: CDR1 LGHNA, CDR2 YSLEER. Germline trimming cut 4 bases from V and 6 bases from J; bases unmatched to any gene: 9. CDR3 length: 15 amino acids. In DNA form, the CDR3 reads TGCGCCAGCAGCCCTAGTGAAGGACTAGTCAATGAGCAGTTCTTC. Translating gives CASSPSEGLVNEQFF.

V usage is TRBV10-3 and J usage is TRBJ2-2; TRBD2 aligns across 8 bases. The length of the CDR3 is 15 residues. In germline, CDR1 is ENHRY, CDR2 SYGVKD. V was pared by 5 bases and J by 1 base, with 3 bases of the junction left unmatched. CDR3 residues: CAISMAGGNTGELFF. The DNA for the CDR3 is TGTGCCATCAGTATGGCGGGAGGGAACACCGGGGAGCTGTTTTTT.

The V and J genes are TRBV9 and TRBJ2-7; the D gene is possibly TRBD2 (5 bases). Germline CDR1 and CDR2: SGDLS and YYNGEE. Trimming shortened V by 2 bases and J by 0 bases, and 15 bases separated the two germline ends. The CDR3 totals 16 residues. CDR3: CASSVFSLAGSYEQYF. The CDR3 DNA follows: TGTGCCAGCAGCGTTTTTTCGCTAGCCGGCTCCTACGAGCAGTACTTC.

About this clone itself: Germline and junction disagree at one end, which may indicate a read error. The CDR3 loop is CASSLSGNAGDSRDF. The CDR3 nucleotides read TGTGCCAGCAGTTTATCGGGGAATGCGGGGGATTCGAGGGACTTC. The J gene is TRBJ2-7, the V gene TRBV27; 7 bases are shared with TRBD2. The CDR3 extends over 15 amino acids. Per the germline V gene, CDR1 is MNHEY and CDR2 is SMNVEV (reference sequence).

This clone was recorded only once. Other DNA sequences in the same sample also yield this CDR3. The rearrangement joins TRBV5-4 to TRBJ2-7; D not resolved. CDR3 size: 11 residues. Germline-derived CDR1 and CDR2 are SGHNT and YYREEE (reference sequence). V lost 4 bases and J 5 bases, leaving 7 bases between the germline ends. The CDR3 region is CASSLGDEQYF. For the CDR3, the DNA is TGTGCCAGCAGCCTTGGGGACGAGCAGTACTTC.

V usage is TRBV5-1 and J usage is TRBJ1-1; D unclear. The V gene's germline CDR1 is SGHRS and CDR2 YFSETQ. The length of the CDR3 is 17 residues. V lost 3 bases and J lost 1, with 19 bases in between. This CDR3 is CASSSSQGLEGNTEAFF. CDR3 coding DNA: TGCGCCAGCAGCTCGAGCCAAGGACTGGAGGGGAACACTGAAGCTTTCTTT.